This T cell receptor beta chain came from a study of T cells in Graves' hyperthyroidism and ophthalmopathy. A few counts support this clonotype. Its antigen is unidentified. Study-wide results and limits: A 13 V-J signature model discriminated ophthalmopathy versus stable hyperthyroidism. Blood also carried most thyroid clonotypes expanded above 0.001.

Ophthalmopathy patients all had a Clinical Activity Score of at least 3, a NOSPECS grade of at least 4 and disease under 3 months old. Every diagnosis used clinical symptoms, serum thyroxine and TRAb, thyroid ultrasound and orbital computed tomography. RNA transcripts served as the template for amplifying TCR beta CDR3 regions. The TCR CDR3 was amplified in a first-round RT-PCR using the HTBI primer set. TCRdb re-called the multiplex PCR reads through MiXCR, storing one row per CDR3 protein. The sample comprises hundreds of thousands of distinct CDR3 sequences, about 13% of which are singletons, and approximately 35% rests with the top ten. The CDR3 length is 12 residues. Germline-derived CDR1 and CDR2 are WSHSY and SAAADI. V was clipped by 8 bases and J by 4 bases, with 12 bases between them.

This chain uses TRBV10-2 with TRBJ2-7; D may be TRBD1 (7 bases). Sequencing was done on a sample of blood. The clonotype was recovered from a woman aged 40 to 50 with Graves' ophthalmopathy. This CDR3 is CASCQGGYEQYF. The CDR3 nucleotides are TGCGCCAGCTGCCAGGGGGGATACGAGCAGTACTTC.